This T cell receptor (beta chain) came from a study of shared clonotypes between healthy human individuals. V lost 0 bases and J 10 bases, leaving 28 bases between the germline ends. Germline V lookup: CDR1 LGHNA, CDR2 YNFKEQ. The CDR3 has 19 amino acids. Profiled with immunoSEQ multiplex PCR; TCRdb holds only in-frame clones, not every one. Counted here are some 1 million clones, around 74% occurring once; the ten biggest clones make up 1.4% to 1.5%. The V call is TRBV4-2, the J call TRBJ1-5; a weak D match, TRBD1 (5 bases). The source of this sequence is a man in his late teens or twenties in good health. The material sequenced was memory CD4+ T cells sorted from blood. Subset denoted: CD45RA-negative fraction. The CDR3 reads CASSQDVPAGFGAPQPQHF. The CDR3 DNA follows: TGTGCCAGCAGCCAAGATGTCCCAGCGGGATTTGGGGCGCCCCAACCCCAGCATTTT.